The entry that follows covers one TCR beta chain sequence. It has no known antigen specificity. Per-nucleotide qualities are absent, and no much larger clonotype sits a single base away. CD8 naive samples consisted of CD45RO-negative cells that were positively selected for CCR7, yielding a CD45RA+CCR7+ population without TemRA cells. The donors were healthy, HIV-negative adults who had no recently reported acute infections or vaccinations. Every donor was a Caucasian adult residing in Nashville, Tennessee, USA. Blood was collected by leukapheresis, and PBMCs were isolated by Ficoll-Histopaque density gradient centrifugation and then cryopreserved in liquid nitrogen vapor phase. Analytical flow cytometry was used to check the purity and quantity of every magnetically sorted T cell population. Each sorted fraction had its genomic DNA isolated and then quantified by UV absorbance on a Nanodrop 2000c.

This sample was included in a study of shared clonotypes between healthy human individuals (dated by TCRdb to the early 2020s). Regarding the study in general: The cohort included a few men and two women between 18 and 49 years of age. To increase sequencing depth and limit assay-specific biases, different laboratories used diverse techniques to prepare libraries and sequence TCR repertoires. Each donor's leukapheresis produced roughly between roughly 0.9 and 8.9 billion PBMCs. For each donor, three plates each were used for CD4 naive and CD4 memory, two plates were used for CD8 naive, and one plate was used for CD8 memory. The study deeply sequenced blood TCR repertoires of five healthy adults to estimate repertoire size and the extent of clonotype sharing between individuals.

The germline V gene specifies MNHNS as CDR1 and SASEGT as CDR2. V sheds 4 bases and J sheds 1 base, leaving 11 bases between their ends. Measured from the cysteine to the phenylalanine, the CDR3 is 14 residues long. Just CDR3 DNA is preserved here, 42 bases in frame from base 1. The study at large found these results: Sampling was limited to blood, and TCR repertoires in tissue likely differ from TCR repertoires in blood. Clonotypes shared by all four sorted-subset donors showed higher generation probabilities than non-shared clonotypes. Pairwise subsampling indicated that sequencing depth was expected to affect the degree of clonotype sharing among donors. Even with the large sequencing depth, rarefaction of the sorted-subset datasets indicated that sequencing was incomplete. Around 5% of naive CD4, 3.5% of naive CD8, about 2.5% of memory CD4, and more than 0.35% of memory CD8 clonotypes were shared across several donors. Because the study included a small number of donors, the genetic and exposure-history diversity represented was limited. Naive subsets generally had larger estimated clonotype richness than memory subsets.

Using the deep immunoSEQ assay, multiplex PCR amplified TCR CDR3 regions from genomic DNA. Extracted genomic DNA from each cell subset was distributed evenly across all wells of several immunoSEQ 96-well plates, and each plate was treated as a replicate. For sorted subsets, approximately 0.2 ug of genomic DNA, equivalent to 25,000 to 35,000 T cell genomes, went into each replicate PCR. Purified libraries were measured with a Qubit 3.0 fluorometer, size-checked on a Bioanalyzer 2100, and measured again with the KAPA Library Quantification kit. Every immunoSEQ 96-well plate was sequenced on a dedicated single-read 150-cycle Illumina NextSeq 550 flow cell. The authors' analysis ran thus. Because the immunoSEQ output included only junctional sequences and no quality scores, the filtering could not be the same as the filtering used for full-length reads. Sequences were annotated with PyIR, a Python wrapper for IgBLAST v1.9, and V/J genes and CDR3 were assigned using IMGT germline references. Reads were filtered out if the reads had weak V/J assignments (E-value above 1e-6), no CDR3, stop codons, out-of-frame junctions, or ambiguous translated residues. V3J clonotypes were defined as sequences sharing the same inferred V gene, J gene, and CDR3 amino acid sequence. The percentage overlap between two repertoires was calculated by dividing the number of shared unique clonotypes by the size of the smaller repertoire. Richness of each repertoire was evaluated using RTK rarefaction, the Chao1 estimator, and Recon v2.1 estimates of unobserved clonotypes. Generation probabilities for all TCRbeta clonotypes obtained by the gDNA method from a handful of donors were computed using OLGA. The source is immuneACCESS, and TCRdb retained only in-frame sequences with V and J called. Part of the clones is not carried over; for the studies checked, unresolved V genes explain less than half of this, and the remainder is unexplained. V and J calls and clone size are those listed in that table; D and trimming were worked out from the DNA. This sample gives some 2.1 million clones in total; just under 95% of them show up just once. About 1.6% of the sample is in the top ten clones.

The clonotype originates from a man aged 18 to 29 in good health. Some clones in this sample may be carry-over from other donors' samples. The chain joins TRBV6-1 to TRBJ2-7; no D gene call is confident. The source material was naive CD8+ T cells from PBMCs. This specimen's cell subset or site label, per the study, means: CD45RA+CCR7+. The DNA is as follows: TGTGCCAGCAGTGCGGCAGTTTTTTCCTACGAGCAGTACTTC. Protein translation: CASSAAVFSYEQYF.